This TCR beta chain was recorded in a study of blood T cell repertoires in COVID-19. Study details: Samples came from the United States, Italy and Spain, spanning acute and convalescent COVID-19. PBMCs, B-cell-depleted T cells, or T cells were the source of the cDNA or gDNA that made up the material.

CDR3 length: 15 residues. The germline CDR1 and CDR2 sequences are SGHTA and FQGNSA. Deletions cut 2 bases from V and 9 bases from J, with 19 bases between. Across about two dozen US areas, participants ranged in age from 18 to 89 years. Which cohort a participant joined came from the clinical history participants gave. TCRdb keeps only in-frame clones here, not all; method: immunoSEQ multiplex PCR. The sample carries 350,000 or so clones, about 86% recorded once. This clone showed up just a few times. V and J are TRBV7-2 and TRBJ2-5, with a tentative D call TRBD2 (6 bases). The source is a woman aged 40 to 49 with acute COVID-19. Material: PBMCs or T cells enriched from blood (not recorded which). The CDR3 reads CASSLFARDFPPQYF. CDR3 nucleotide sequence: TGTGCCAGCAGCTTATTCGCTCGGGACTTCCCCCCCCAGTACTTC.